The entry that follows covers one T cell receptor (beta chain) sequence. This sample was taken from a study of blood T cell repertoires in COVID-19. With 0 bases clipped from V and 5 bases from J, the junction kept 7 bases outside the gene matches. The length of the CDR3 is 15 residues. The germline gives CDR1 SGDLS, CDR2 YYNGEE. Clones were read by immunoSEQ multiplex PCR, and TCRdb kept only the in-frame ones, dropping some. The sample shows around 92,000 clones, approximately 86% of them seen only once. The V call is TRBV9, the J call TRBJ2-7; TRBD1 agrees at 8 bases. The receptor's source is a woman aged 80 or over with acute or convalescent COVID-19. The sample was peripheral blood. DNA of the CDR3: TGTGCCAGCAGCGTAGCTGGCAGGGGGCAAGACGAGCAGTACTTC. This encodes CASSVAGRGQDEQYF.